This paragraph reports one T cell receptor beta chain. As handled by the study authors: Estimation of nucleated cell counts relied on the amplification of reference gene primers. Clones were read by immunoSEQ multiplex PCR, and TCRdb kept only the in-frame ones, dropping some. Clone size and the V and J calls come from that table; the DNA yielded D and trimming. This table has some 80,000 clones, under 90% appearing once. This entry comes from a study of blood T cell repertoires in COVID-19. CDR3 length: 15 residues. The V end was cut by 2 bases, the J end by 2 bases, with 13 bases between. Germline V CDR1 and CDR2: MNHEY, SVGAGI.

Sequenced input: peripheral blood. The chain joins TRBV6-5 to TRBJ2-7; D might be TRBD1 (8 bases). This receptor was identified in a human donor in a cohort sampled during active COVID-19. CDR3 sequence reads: CASSYTQGGPYEQYF. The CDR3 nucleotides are TGTGCCAGCAGTTACACACAGGGGGGGCCCTACGAGCAGTACTTC.